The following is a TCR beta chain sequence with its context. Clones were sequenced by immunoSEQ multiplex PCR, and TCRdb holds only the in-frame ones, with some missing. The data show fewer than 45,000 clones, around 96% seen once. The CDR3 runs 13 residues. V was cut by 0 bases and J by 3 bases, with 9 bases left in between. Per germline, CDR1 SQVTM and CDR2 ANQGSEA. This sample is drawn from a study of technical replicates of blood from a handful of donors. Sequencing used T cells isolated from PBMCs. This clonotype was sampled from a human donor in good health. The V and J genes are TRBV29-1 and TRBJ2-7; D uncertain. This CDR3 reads CSVEDIGFYEQYF. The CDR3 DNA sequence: TGCAGCGTTGAAGACATCGGTTTCTACGAGCAGTACTTC.